This T cell receptor beta chain was identified during a study of blood T cell repertoires in COVID-19. For the study at large: Samples taken during acute and convalescent COVID-19 were collected in the United States, Italy and Spain. T cells, B-cell-depleted T cells, or PBMCs provided the cDNA or gDNA that served as material.

Germline values: CDR1 SEHNR, CDR2 FQNEAQ (reference sequence). V gave up 5 bases and J gave up 5 bases, with 15 bases separating them. The length of the CDR3 is 15 residues. Data came from immunoSEQ multiplex PCR; TCRdb stores just in-frame clones and leaves some out. The repertoire consists of approximately 100,000 clones, with over 75% occurring once and the leading ten covering 13%. The genes are TRBV7-9 and TRBJ1-4; D not certain. Material for sequencing was peripheral blood. The TCR sequence derives from a human donor in a cohort sampled during active or convalescent COVID-19. CDR3 region: CASSLVGSSNEKLFF. In DNA form, the CDR3 reads TGTGCCAGCAGCCTCGTGGGCAGCTCAAATGAAAAACTGTTTTTT.